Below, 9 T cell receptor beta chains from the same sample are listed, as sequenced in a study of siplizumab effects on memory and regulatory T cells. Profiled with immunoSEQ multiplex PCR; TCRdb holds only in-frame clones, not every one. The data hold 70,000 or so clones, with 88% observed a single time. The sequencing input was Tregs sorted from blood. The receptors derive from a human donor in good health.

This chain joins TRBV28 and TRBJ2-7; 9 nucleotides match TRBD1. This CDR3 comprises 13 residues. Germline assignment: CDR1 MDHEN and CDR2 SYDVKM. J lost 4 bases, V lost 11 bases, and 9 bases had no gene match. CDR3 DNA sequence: TGTGCCGCCAGGGGGGGACAGGGATACGAGCAGTACTTC. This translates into CAARGGQGYEQYF.

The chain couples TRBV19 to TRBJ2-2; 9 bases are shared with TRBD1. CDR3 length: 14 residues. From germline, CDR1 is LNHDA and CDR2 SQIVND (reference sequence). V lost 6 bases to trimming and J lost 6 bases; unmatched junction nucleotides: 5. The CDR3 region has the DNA TGTGCCAGTAGAAGGACAGGGGAACCCGGGGAGCTGTTTTTT. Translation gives CASRRTGEPGELFF. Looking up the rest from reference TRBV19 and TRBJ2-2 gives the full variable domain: DGGITQSPKYLFRKEGQNVTLSCEQNLNHDAMYWYRQDPGQGLRLIYYSQIVNDFQKGDIAEGYSVSREKKESFPLTVTSAQKNPTAFYLCASRRTGEPGELFFGEGSRLTVL.

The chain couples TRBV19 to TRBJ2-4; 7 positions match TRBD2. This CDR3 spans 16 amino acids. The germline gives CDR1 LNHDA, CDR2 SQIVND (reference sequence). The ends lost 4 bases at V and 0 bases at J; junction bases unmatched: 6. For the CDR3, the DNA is TGTGCCAGTAGTAACCCAGCGGGAAGAGCCAAAAACATTCAGTACTTC. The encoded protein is CASSNPAGRAKNIQYF.

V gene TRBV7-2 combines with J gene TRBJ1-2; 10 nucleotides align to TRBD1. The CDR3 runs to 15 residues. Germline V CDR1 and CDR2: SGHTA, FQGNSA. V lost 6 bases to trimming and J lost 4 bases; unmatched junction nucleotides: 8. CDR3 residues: CASREPGQGTYGYTF. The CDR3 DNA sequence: TGTGCCAGCAGAGAACCGGGACAGGGGACCTATGGCTACACCTTC.

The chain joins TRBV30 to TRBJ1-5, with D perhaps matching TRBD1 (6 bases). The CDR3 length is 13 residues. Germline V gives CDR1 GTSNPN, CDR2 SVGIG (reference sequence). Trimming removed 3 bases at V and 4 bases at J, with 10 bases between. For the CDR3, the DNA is TGTGCCTGGAGCCCGGGACAAAATCAGCCCCAGCATTTT. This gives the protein CAWSPGQNQPQHF.

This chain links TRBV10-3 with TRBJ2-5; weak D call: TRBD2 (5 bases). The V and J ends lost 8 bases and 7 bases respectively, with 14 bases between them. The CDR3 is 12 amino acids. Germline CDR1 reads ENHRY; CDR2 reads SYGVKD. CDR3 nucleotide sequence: TGTGCCATCGGAGCGGTCTCGGGGACCCAGTACTTC. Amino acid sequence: CAIGAVSGTQYF.

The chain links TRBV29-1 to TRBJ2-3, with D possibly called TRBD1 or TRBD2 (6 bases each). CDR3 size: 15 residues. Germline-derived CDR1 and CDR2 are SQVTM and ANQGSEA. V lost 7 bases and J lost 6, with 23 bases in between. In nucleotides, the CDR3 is TGCAGCGCGACTCGGGCGGGGACACTAAGGGATACGCAGTATTTT. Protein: CSATRAGTLRDTQYF.

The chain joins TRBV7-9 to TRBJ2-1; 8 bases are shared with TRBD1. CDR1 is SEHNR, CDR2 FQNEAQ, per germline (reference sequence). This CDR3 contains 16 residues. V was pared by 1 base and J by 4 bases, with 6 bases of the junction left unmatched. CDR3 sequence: CASSLVTGVRYNEQFF. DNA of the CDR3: TGTGCCAGCAGCTTAGTGACAGGGGTTAGGTACAATGAGCAGTTCTTC.

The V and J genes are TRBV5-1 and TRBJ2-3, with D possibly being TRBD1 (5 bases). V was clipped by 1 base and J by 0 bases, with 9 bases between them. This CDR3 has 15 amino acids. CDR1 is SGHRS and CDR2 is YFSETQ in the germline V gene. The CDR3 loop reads CASSLTGSSTDTQYF. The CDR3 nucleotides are TGCGCCAGCAGCTTGACAGGATCTAGCACAGATACGCAGTATTTT.